The 7 T cell receptor beta chains below come from one sample, sequenced in a study of T cell repertoires in cytomegalovirus infection. MiXCR was run by TCRdb on the reads, yielding one entry per CDR3 protein. In the table there are roughly 570,000 distinct CDR3 sequences, 40% of which are singletons. Their antigen targets remain unknown. The starting material was cultured PBMCs, obtained from culture after CMV antigen stimulation. The receptors originated from a human donor in good health (CMV status not recorded). Some clones in this sample may be carry-over from other donors' samples.

J is TRBJ2-5 and V is TRBV10-3, with 10 bases fitting TRBD1. V was clipped by 2 bases and J by 4 bases; unmatched bases: 4. CDR1 ENHRY and CDR2 SYGVKD come from the germline V gene. The length of the CDR3 is 15 residues. The CDR3 bases are TGTGCCATCAGTGAGGGACAGGGGGGCCGAGAGACCCAGTACTTC. The encoded protein is CAISEGQGGRETQYF.

This chain's CDR3 is CASRSRGASAYEQYF. The DNA for the CDR3 is TGTGCCAGCAGGTCCCGGGGAGCAAGCGCCTACGAGCAGTACTTC. The chain couples TRBV7-6 to TRBJ2-7, with D tentatively TRBD2 (5 bases). This CDR3 has 15 amino acids. V was clipped by 6 bases and J by 2 bases, with 17 bases between them. The germline gives CDR1 SGHVS, CDR2 FNYEAQ.

V is TRBV9 and J is TRBJ1-2; D perhaps matches TRBD1 (5 bases). CDR3 length: 14 residues. Trimming took 0 bases from V and 6 from J, leaving 12 bases between them. Germline V CDR1 and CDR2: SGDLS, YYNGEE. CDR3 amino acids: CASSVGAGLDGYTF. CDR3 bases: TGTGCCAGCAGCGTAGGGGCAGGGTTAGATGGCTACACCTTC.

The chain uses TRBV5-4 and TRBJ2-1; possibly TRBD1 or TRBD2 for D (6 bases each). Germline CDR1 SGHNT, CDR2 YYREEE (reference sequence). Trimming stripped 2 bases from V and 6 bases from J, with 18 bases between. The CDR3 runs 16 residues. This chain's CDR3 is CASSFVSPGGGNEQFF. DNA for the CDR3: TGTGCCAGCAGCTTTGTCTCACCAGGAGGGGGCAATGAGCAGTTCTTC.

J is TRBJ2-4 and V is TRBV6-2 or TRBV6-3, with 8 nucleotides matching TRBD1. V was pared by 0 bases and J by 4 bases, with 11 bases of the junction left unmatched. The germline V gene has CDR1 MNHEY and CDR2 SVGEGT. The CDR3 contains 18 residues. DNA of the CDR3: TGTGCCAGCAGTTACTCGGAGTTACGGGGACAGGAGAAAAACATTCAGTACTTC. Its translation is CASSYSELRGQEKNIQYF.

This clonotype was recorded a few times. The chain links TRBV25-1 to TRBJ2-3; perhaps D is TRBD1 or TRBD2 (5 bases each). The CDR3 totals 15 residues. CDR1 is MGHDK and CDR2 is SYGVNS in the germline V gene. Trimming took 4 bases from V and 2 from J, leaving 13 bases between them. DNA of the CDR3: TGTGCCAGCAGTGCTTCGGGGCACCCCACAGATACGCAGTATTTT. Translated, it gives CASSASGHPTDTQYF. Filled out from reference TRBV25-1 and TRBJ2-3, the complete variable domain reads EADIYQTPRYLVIGTGKKITLECSQTMGHDKMYWYQQDPGMELHLIHYSYGVNSTEKGDLSSESTVSRIRTEHFPLTLESARPSHTSQYLCASSASGHPTDTQYFGPGTRLTVL.

This clonotype was observed at least ten times. The V gene is TRBV7-2, the J gene TRBJ2-2; D is unclear. V shed 5 bases and J shed 6 bases, with 13 bases lying between them. This CDR3 is built from 14 residues. The germline V gene has CDR1 SGHTA and CDR2 FQGNSA. The CDR3 nucleotides are TGTGCCAGCAGCGCTAAAATGGGCGCCGGGGAGCTGTTTTTT. It encodes CASSAKMGAGELFF.